The present T cell receptor (beta chain) was sequenced within a study of cytomegalovirus exposure and HLA in healthy donors. The PCR ran on 60 Vbeta and 13 Jbeta primers. Using immunoSEQ multiplex PCR, the repertoire was profiled, and TCRdb retains in-frame clones only, with some absent. The sample records some 130,000 clones, under 85% being singletons. The CDR3 spans 15 residues. Germline V lookup: CDR1 LGHNA, CDR2 YNFKEQ. The V end lost 4 bases, the J end lost 3 bases, and 15 bases lay between the germline ends. This sequence was found in a boy aged 5-17 years in good health and CMV-seronegative. The sample was PBMCs. This sequence joins TRBV4-2 and TRBJ2-5, with D possibly TRBD2 on 6 matching bases. The DNA for the CDR3 is TGTGCCAGCAGCCCGCTTGGGACTGAAGAAGAGACCCAGTACTTC. This translates into CASSPLGTEEETQYF.